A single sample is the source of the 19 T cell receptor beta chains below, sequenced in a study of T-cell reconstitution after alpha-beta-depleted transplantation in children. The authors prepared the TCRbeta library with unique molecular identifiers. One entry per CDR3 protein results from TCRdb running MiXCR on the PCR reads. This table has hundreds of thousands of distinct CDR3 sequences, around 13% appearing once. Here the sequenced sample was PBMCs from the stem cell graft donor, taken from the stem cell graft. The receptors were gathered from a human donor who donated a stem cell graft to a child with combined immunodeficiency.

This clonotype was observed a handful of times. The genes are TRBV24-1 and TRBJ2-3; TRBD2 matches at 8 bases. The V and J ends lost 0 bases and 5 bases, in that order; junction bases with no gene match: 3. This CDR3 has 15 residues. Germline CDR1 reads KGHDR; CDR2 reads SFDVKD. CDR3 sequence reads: CATSDLVLAGDTQYF. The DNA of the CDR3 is TGTGCCACCAGTGATTTGGTGCTAGCGGGAGATACGCAGTATTTT.

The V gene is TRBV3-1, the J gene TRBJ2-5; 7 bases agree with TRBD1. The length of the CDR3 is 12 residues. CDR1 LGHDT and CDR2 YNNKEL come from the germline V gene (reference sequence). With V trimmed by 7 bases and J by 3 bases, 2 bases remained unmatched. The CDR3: CASTGTEETQYF. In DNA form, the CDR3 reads TGTGCCAGCACCGGGACAGAAGAGACCCAGTACTTC.

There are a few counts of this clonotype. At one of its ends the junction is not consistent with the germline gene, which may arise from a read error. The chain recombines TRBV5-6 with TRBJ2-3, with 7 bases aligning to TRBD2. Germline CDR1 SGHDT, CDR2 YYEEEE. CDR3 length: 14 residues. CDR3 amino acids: CASTLGGSTDTQYF. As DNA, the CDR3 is TGTGCCAGCACCTTGGGGGGGAGCACAGATACGCAGTATTTT.

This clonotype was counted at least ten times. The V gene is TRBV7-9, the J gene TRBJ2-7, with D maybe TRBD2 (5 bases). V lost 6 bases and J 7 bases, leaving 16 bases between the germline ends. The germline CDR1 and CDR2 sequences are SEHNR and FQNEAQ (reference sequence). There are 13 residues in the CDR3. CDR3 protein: CASSLDGVGEQYF. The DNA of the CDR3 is TGTGCCAGCAGTCTCGACGGGGTGGGGGAGCAGTACTTC.

The CDR3, as DNA: TGTGCCAGCAGCCTTATTACCGACCCCTCAACGTTCTTC. Amino acids: CASSLITDPSTFF. V and J are TRBV7-2 and TRBJ2-1; D unresolved. Per the germline V gene, CDR1 is SGHTA and CDR2 is FQGNSA. The germline V and J ends were trimmed by 5 bases and 15 bases, with 20 bases remaining between them. The CDR3 spans 13 residues.

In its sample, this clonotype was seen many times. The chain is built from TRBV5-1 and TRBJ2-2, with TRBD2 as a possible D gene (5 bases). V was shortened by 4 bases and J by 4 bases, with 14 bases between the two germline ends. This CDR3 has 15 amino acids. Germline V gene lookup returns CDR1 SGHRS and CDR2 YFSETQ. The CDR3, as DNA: TGCGCCAGCAGCCCTGGGAGTCGGGCCACCGGGGAGCTGTTTTTT. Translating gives CASSPGSRATGELFF. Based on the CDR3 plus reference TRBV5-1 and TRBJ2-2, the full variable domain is KAGVTQTPRYLIKTRGQQVTLSCSPISGHRSVSWYQQTPGQGLQFLFEYFSETQRNKGNFPGRFSGRQFSNSRSEMNVSTLELGDSALYLCASSPGSRATGELFFGEGSRLTVL.

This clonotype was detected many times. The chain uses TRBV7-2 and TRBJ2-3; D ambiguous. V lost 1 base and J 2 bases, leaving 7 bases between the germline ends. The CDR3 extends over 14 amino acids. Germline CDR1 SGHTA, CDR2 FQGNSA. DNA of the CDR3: TGTGCCAGCAGCTTAGATCAAGCCACAGATACGCAGTATTTT. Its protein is CASSLDQATDTQYF.

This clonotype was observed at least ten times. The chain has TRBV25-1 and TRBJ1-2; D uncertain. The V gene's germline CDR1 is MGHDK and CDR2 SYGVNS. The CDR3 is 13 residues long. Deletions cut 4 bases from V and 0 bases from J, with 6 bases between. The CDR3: CASSGAPNYGYTF. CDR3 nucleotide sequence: TGTGCCAGCAGTGGAGCCCCTAACTATGGCTACACCTTC.

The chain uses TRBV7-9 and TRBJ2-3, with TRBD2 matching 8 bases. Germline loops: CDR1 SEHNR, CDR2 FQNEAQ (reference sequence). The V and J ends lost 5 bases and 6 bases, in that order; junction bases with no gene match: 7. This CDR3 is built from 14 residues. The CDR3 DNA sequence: TGTGCCAGCAGCCGAACGGGGGGGCGGGATACGCAGTATTTT. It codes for CASSRTGGRDTQYF.

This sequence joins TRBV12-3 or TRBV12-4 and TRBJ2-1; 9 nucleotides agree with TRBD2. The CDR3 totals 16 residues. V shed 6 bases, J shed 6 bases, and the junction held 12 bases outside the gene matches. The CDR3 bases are TGTGCCAGCAGCCAAAGGGCGGGAGGGGGGCGCAATGAGCAGTTCTTC. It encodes CASSQRAGGGRNEQFF.

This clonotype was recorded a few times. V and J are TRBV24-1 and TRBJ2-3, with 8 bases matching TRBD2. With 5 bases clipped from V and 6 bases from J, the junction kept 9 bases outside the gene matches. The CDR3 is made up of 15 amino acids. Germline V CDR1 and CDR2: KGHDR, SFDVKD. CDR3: CATSVTGGPSDTQYF. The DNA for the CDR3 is TGTGCCACCAGTGTAACGGGAGGGCCCTCGGATACGCAGTATTTT.

The CDR3 loop is CASSQLRTGENEQYF. The CDR3, as DNA: TGTGCCAGCAGCCAACTCCGAACAGGGGAAAACGAGCAGTACTTC. The J gene is TRBJ2-7, the V gene TRBV3-1; 7 nucleotides align to TRBD1. Germline assignment: CDR1 LGHDT and CDR2 YNNKEL (reference sequence). Unmatched junction bases numbered 9, after V lost 2 bases and J lost 5 bases. There are 15 residues in the CDR3.

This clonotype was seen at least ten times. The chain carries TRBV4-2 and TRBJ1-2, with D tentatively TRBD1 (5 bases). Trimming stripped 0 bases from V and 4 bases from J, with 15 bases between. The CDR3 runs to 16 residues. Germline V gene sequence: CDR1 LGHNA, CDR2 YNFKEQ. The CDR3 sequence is CASSQEVSGRFYGYTF. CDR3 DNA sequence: TGTGCCAGCAGCCAAGAGGTGTCAGGGAGGTTCTATGGCTACACCTTC.

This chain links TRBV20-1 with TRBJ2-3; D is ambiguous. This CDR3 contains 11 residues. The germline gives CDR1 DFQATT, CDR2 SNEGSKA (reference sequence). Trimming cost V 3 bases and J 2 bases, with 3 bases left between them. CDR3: CSARSTDTQYF. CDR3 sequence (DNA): TGCAGTGCTAGGTCCACAGATACGCAGTATTTT.

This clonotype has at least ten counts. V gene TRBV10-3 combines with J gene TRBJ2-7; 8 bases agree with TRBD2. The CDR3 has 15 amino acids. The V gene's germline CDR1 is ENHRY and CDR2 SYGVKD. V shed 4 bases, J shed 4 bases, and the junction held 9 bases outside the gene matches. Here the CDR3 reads CAISGKSGSTYEQYF. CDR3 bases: TGTGCCATCAGTGGGAAGAGCGGGAGTACGTACGAGCAGTACTTC.

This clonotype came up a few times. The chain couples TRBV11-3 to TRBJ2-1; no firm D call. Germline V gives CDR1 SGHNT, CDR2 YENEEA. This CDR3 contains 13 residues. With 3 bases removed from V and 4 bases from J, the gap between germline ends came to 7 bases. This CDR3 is CASSFNRYNEQFF. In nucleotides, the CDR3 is TGTGCCAGCAGCTTCAATAGGTACAATGAGCAGTTCTTC.

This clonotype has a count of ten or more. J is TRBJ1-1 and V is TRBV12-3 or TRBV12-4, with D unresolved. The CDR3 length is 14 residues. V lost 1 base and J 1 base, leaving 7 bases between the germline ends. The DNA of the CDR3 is TGTGCCAGCAGTTTAGTACGAGAGAACACTGAAGCTTTCTTT. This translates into CASSLVRENTEAFF.

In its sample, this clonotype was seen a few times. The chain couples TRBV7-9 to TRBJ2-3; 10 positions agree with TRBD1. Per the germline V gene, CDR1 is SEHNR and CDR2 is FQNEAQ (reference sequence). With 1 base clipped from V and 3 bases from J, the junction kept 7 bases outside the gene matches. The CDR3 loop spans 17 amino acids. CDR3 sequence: CASSLVTRTGGTDTQYF. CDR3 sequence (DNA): TGTGCCAGCAGCTTAGTCACGAGGACAGGGGGTACAGATACGCAGTATTTT.

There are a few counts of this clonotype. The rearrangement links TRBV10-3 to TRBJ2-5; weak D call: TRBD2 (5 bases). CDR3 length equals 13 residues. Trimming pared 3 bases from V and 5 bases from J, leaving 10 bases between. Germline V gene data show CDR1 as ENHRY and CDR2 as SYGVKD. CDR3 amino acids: CAISDGREETQYF. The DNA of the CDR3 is TGTGCCATCAGTGACGGAAGGGAGGAGACCCAGTACTTC.